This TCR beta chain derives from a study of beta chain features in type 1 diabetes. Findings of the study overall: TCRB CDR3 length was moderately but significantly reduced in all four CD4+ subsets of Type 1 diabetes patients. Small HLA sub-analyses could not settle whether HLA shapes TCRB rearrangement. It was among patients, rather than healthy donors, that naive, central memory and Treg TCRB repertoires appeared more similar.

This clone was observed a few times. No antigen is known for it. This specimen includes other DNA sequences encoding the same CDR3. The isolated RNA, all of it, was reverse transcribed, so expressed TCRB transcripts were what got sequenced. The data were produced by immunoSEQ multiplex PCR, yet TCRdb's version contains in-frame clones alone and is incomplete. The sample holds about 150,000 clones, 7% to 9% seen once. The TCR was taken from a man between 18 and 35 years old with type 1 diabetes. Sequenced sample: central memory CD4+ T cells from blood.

DNA for the CDR3: TGTGCCAGCAGCTTACGAGGGGGGGGAACAGATACGCAGTATTTT. It is translated as CASSLRGGGTDTQYF. This rearrangement joins TRBV11-2 to TRBJ2-3; tentatively, D is TRBD2 (7 bases). V gave up 2 bases and J gave up 3 bases, with 12 bases separating them. The CDR3 sequence is 15 residues long. CDR1 and CDR2 from the germline V gene are SGHAT and FQNNGV.